Following are 20 T cell receptor beta chains from one sample sequenced in a study of CD8+CD57+ T cells in acquired aplastic anemia. TCR beta VDJ and CDR3 profiles were obtained from a genomic DNA template. TCRdb used MiXCR to reprocess the reads, holding one entry per CDR3 protein. The data contain 200,000 to 250,000 distinct CDR3 sequences, 65% of them singletons. Flow cytometry had shown expanded CD8+CD57+ cells in the patients chosen for sequencing. Sequencing used sorted CD4+, CD8+, or CD8+CD57+ T cells (not recorded which) from PBMCs. The receptors were gathered from a human donor with aplastic anemia.

This clonotype was observed once. The gene calls are TRBV12-3 or TRBV12-4 and TRBJ1-6; 8 bases map to TRBD1. The CDR3 contains 14 residues. V was pared by 5 bases and J by 8 bases, with 5 bases of the junction left unmatched. The CDR3, as DNA: TGTGCCAGCAGTCCGGGGACAGGCGATTCACCCCTCCACTTT. Protein product: CASSPGTGDSPLHF.

This chain links TRBV12-3 or TRBV12-4 with TRBJ2-3; D is unresolved. The CDR3 totals 13 residues. Trimming pared 6 bases from V and 2 bases from J, leaving 9 bases between. CDR3 sequence reads: CASSLLYTDTQYF. Written as DNA, the CDR3 is TGTGCCAGCAGCCTCCTTTACACAGATACGCAGTATTTT.

The V and J genes are TRBV7-9 and TRBJ1-2; TRBD1 might be the D (5 bases). The CDR3 is 12 residues long. Trimming pared 6 bases from V and 7 bases from J, leaving 12 bases between. From germline, CDR1 is SEHNR and CDR2 FQNEAQ (reference sequence). The CDR3 is CASSPGLVGYTF. CDR3 sequence (DNA): TGTGCCAGCAGTCCAGGGCTCGTTGGCTACACCTTC.

The chain combines TRBV9 with TRBJ2-1, with 7 bases aligning to TRBD1. The germline V gene has CDR1 SGDLS and CDR2 YYNGEE. The trim removed 3 bases at V and 15 bases at J, leaving 15 bases unmatched. The CDR3 extends over 14 amino acids. Here the CDR3 DNA reads TGTGCCAGCAGCGCCCAAATTGGGACAGTCGGACCGTTCTTC. Its translation: CASSAQIGTVGPFF.

The V gene is TRBV25-1, the J gene TRBJ2-7; no clear D. Germline lookup yields CDR1 MGHDK and CDR2 SYGVNS. V was cut by 2 bases and J by 0 bases, with 14 bases left in between. CDR3 length: 16 amino acids. The CDR3 DNA sequence: TGTGCCAGCAGTGAAAAAGGTGACACGAGCTCCTACGAGCAGTACTTC. Amino acids: CASSEKGDTSSYEQYF.

The V call is TRBV12-3 or TRBV12-4, the J call TRBJ2-7, with unresolved D. Trimming stripped 3 bases from V and 7 bases from J, with 19 bases between. The CDR3 contains 15 residues. DNA for the CDR3: TGTGCCAGCAGTTTCTTTCCGGCAGAACATGGGGAGCAGTACTTC. It translates to CASSFFPAEHGEQYF.

A single count supports this clonotype. The genes are TRBV7-9 and TRBJ2-1, with 7 bases fitting TRBD1. J lost 8 bases, V lost 5 bases, and 6 bases had no gene match. The CDR3 extends over 13 amino acids. CDR1 and CDR2 (germline): SEHNR, FQNEAQ (reference sequence). CDR3 nucleotides: TGTGCCAGCAGCGGCCGGGACAGCCATGAGCAGTTCTTC. Its protein is CASSGRDSHEQFF. Full variable domain (rest looked up from reference TRBV7-9 and TRBJ2-1): DTGVSQNPRHKITKRGQNVTFRCDPISEHNRLYWYRQTLGQGPEFLTYFQNEAQLEKSRLLSDRFSAERPKGSFSTLEIQRTEQGDSAMYLCASSGRDSHEQFFGPGTRLTVL.

The rearrangement uses TRBV10-3 and TRBJ2-7, with D tentatively TRBD2 (6 bases). CDR1 ENHRY and CDR2 SYGVKD come from the germline V gene. The CDR3 runs 13 residues. Trimming took off 10 bases at V and 2 bases at J, with 15 bases between the two ends. The CDR3 loop is CASGLAAPYEQYF. The CDR3 DNA reads TGTGCCAGCGGATTAGCGGCACCCTACGAGCAGTACTTC.

The V call is TRBV6-4, the J call TRBJ2-3; D unresolved. V lost 2 bases and J lost 6, with 9 bases in between. The CDR3 totals 13 residues. Germline V gene lookup returns CDR1 MRHNA and CDR2 SNTAGT. The CDR3 DNA is TGTGCCAGCAGTGACCCCAGGTCGGATACGCAGTATTTT. This translates into CASSDPRSDTQYF.

The chain links TRBV10-2 to TRBJ2-3, with 8 bases identical to TRBD2. This CDR3 has 16 amino acids. CDR1 is WSHSY, CDR2 SAAADI, per germline. Losses at the gene ends were 1 base for V and 5 bases for J; bases not matched to a gene: 8. The CDR3 sequence is CASSEFSGGALDTQYF. The CDR3 region has the DNA TGCGCCAGCAGTGAGTTTTCCGGGGGGGCCTTAGATACGCAGTATTTT.

In its sample, this clonotype was seen many times. CDR3 residues: CASSLYGAGDPTDTQYF. The CDR3 coding sequence is TGCGCCAGCAGCTTGTACGGCGCGGGGGACCCCACAGATACGCAGTATTTT. V usage is TRBV5-1 and J usage is TRBJ2-3; 7 bases line up with TRBD2. This CDR3 comprises 17 residues. V was clipped by 1 base and J by 2 bases; unmatched bases: 10. CDR1 and CDR2 from the germline V gene are SGHRS and YFSETQ.

The chain carries TRBV19 and TRBJ1-2, with D possibly being TRBD1 (6 bases). This CDR3 is 15 amino acids long. The germline V gene has CDR1 LNHDA and CDR2 SQIVND (reference sequence). Between the trimmed V and J ends, which lost 3 bases and 4 bases, there was a span of 15 bases. CDR3 nucleotide sequence: TGTGCCAGTAGTATCGAACAGGGAGGCAGCTATGGCTACACCTTC. As protein: CASSIEQGGSYGYTF.

The rearrangement uses TRBV2 and TRBJ2-1, with 14 bases fitting TRBD2. With 5 bases clipped from V and 6 bases from J, the junction kept 6 bases outside the gene matches. Per the germline V gene, CDR1 is SNHLY and CDR2 is FYNNEI. This CDR3 contains 16 residues. The CDR3 region is CASSPEGLAGANEQFF. In DNA form, the CDR3 reads TGTGCCAGCAGTCCTGAGGGACTAGCGGGAGCCAATGAGCAGTTCTTC.

J is TRBJ2-7 and V is TRBV19; TRBD1 agrees at 9 bases. V shed 10 bases, J shed 5 bases, and the junction held 15 bases outside the gene matches. The length of the CDR3 is 15 residues. Germline V gives CDR1 LNHDA, CDR2 SQIVND (reference sequence). CDR3: CATTHPGQGPHEQYF. As DNA, the CDR3 is TGTGCCACCACTCACCCGGGACAGGGCCCTCACGAGCAGTACTTC.

The chain uses TRBV29-1 and TRBJ2-7; TRBD1 matches 10 bases. CDR3 length: 13 amino acids. V dropped 6 bases and J dropped 3; count of bases not matched to a gene: 5. Looked up from germline, CDR1 is SQVTM and CDR2 is ANQGSEA. Written as DNA, the CDR3 is TGCAGCGTCCGGACAGGGGGGAGCTACGAGCAGTACTTC. The encoded protein is CSVRTGGSYEQYF.

The chain recombines TRBV2 with TRBJ1-6; TRBD1 matches 7 bases. The CDR3 is made up of 14 amino acids. V shed 5 bases, J shed 9 bases, and the junction held 7 bases outside the gene matches. Germline CDR1 reads SNHLY; CDR2 reads FYNNEI. CDR3 protein: CASSRQGSSSPLHF. DNA for the CDR3: TGTGCCAGCAGTCGACAGGGTTCTAGTTCACCCCTCCACTTT.

The chain recombines TRBV20-1 with TRBJ1-6; weak D call: TRBD1 (5 bases). The CDR3 contains 14 residues. Germline V gene data show CDR1 as DFQATT and CDR2 as SNEGSKA (reference sequence). Trimming left V 1 base short and J 10 bases short, with 14 bases between. CDR3 sequence: CSARADSRESPLHF. The CDR3 nucleotides are TGCAGTGCTAGAGCTGACAGCAGGGAATCACCCCTCCACTTT.

The chain has TRBV5-5 and TRBJ2-7, with D possibly matching TRBD2 (7 bases). The V gene lost 4 bases and the J gene lost 0 bases, with 14 bases spanning the gap. Germline assignment: CDR1 SGHKS and CDR2 YYEKEE (reference sequence). The CDR3 has 15 residues. Here the CDR3 reads CASSGRGGDSYEQYF. The CDR3 DNA is TGTGCCAGCAGCGGTCGCGGGGGCGACTCCTACGAGCAGTACTTC.

The rearrangement uses TRBV28 and TRBJ1-1; D ambiguous. The germline V gene has CDR1 MDHEN and CDR2 SYDVKM. This CDR3 has 13 residues. The V end was cut by 5 bases, the J end by 2 bases, with 9 bases between. The CDR3 here is CASSPRVNTEAFF. CDR3 in DNA: TGTGCCAGCAGTCCAAGGGTCAACACTGAAGCTTTCTTT. The variable domain in full, with the rest retrieved from reference TRBV28 and TRBJ1-1, is DVKVTQSSRYLVKRTGEKVFLECVQDMDHENMFWYRQDPGLGLRLIYFSYDVKMKEKGDIPEGYSVSREKKERFSLILESASTNQTSMYLCASSPRVNTEAFFGQGTRLTVV.

V usage is TRBV11-2 and J usage is TRBJ1-6; no definite D call. The CDR3 contains 13 residues. Germline lookup yields CDR1 SGHAT and CDR2 FQNNGV. Deletions cut 5 bases from V and 8 bases from J, with 10 bases between. In DNA, the CDR3 is TGTGCCAGCAGCCCCAGGACTGATTCACCCCTCCACTTT. It is translated as CASSPRTDSPLHF.